This paragraph reports one TCR beta chain. This clone was detected only a few times. What this receptor recognizes is not known. No base qualities exist here, and no much larger clone lies one base off it. The data were obtained in a study of cytomegalovirus exposure and HLA in healthy donors (dated by TCRdb to the late 2010s). With regard to the full study: A later analysis indicated that the roughly 130 validation repertoires were generated on the platform also employed for the 700 or so repertoires of the first cohort. The study aimed to test whether cataloging public T cell receptors could reveal signatures of past pathogen exposure. Besides the first cohort of 500 to 700 subjects, a separate validation cohort made up of 90 to 150 different subjects was used. The study combined high-throughput TCR immunosequencing, statistical association of individual TCRs with disease status, and machine learning to predict cytomegalovirus infection status.

The library was built by means of the immunoSEQ multiplex PCR assay. The authors' analysis ran thus. To diagnose cytomegalovirus status from the catalog of TCR beta chain sequences, a statistical classification framework was built. TCRdb's version of the immuneACCESS table is confined to in-frame rearrangements and falls short of the full clone set. An unresolved V gene accounts for under half of the shortfall where checked; the remainder is of unknown origin. Clone size and the V and J calls come from that table; the DNA yielded D and trimming. The sample data list nearly 110,000 clones, and 88% of these were observed just once. Of the sample, less than 2% falls within the top ten clones. The donors were included in the validation cohort of 100 to 150 subjects, a group kept apart from the roughly 670-subject first cohort. The investigation overall reported the following: A total of 164 TCR beta chains were listed by the study as associated with cytomegalovirus. In vitro tests confirmed that a few of the cytomegalovirus-associated TCR beta chains recognize cytomegalovirus antigens. It was suggested by the authors that the approach could potentially be generalized to other disease states and immunological phenotypes. Cytomegalovirus status was reported to be diagnosed by the classifier with high specificity and sensitivity in both the original and validation cohorts. Across donors, most TCR sequences were observed very rarely, whereas some public TCRs were present in many individuals. In a later analysis, TCRs clustered in the first cohort were found to also tend to co-occur in the roughly 130 validation repertoires, with 94% of cluster scores above 0. A later analysis had no HLA typing for the validation cohort, so co-occurrence there was scored across all 110 or so repertoires.

The junction carries 19 bases between V and J, which are trimmed by 0 bases and 10 bases respectively. The germline V gene supplies CDR1 SGHVS and CDR2 FNYEAQ. The CDR3 measures 17 amino acids from cysteine to phenylalanine. Only the CDR3 portion is preserved as DNA: 51 bases, with reading frame beginning at the first base. Sequenced sample: PBMCs. The rearrangement combines TRBV7-6 with TRBJ1-6; the D gene is perhaps TRBD1, on 5 matching bases. The receptor's source is a woman aged 18-30 years in good health and CMV-seropositive. The DNA is as follows: TGTGCCAGCAGCTTAGCGCATAGAGGCCAGGGTGGATCACCCCTCCACTTT. It translates to CASSLAHRGQGGSPLHF.